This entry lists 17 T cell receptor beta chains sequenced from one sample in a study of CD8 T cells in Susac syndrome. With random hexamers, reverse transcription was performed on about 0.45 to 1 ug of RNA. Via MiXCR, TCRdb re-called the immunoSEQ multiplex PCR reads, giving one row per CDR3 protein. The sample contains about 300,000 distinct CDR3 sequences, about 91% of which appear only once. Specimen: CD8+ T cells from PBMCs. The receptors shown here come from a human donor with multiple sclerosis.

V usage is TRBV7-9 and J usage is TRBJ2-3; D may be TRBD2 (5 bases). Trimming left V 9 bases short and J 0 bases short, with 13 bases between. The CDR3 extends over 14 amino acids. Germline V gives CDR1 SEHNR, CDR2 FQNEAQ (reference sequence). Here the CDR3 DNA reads TGTGCCAGTGACCGGGGTTATAGCACAGATACGCAGTATTTT. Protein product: CASDRGYSTDTQYF.

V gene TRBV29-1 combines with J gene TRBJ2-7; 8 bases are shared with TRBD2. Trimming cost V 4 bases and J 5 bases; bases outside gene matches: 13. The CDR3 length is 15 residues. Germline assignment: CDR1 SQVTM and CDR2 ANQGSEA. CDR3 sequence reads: CSVVVRRFSGDEQYF. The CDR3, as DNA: TGCAGCGTTGTTGTACGGCGTTTTAGCGGGGACGAGCAGTACTTC.

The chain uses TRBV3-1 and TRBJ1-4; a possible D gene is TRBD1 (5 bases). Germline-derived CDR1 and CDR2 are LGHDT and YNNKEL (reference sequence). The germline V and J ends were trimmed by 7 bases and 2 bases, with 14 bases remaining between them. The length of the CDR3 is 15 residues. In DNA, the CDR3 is TGTGCCAGCACCCCCTTGTGGGGGACTAATGAAAAACTGTTTTTT. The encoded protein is CASTPLWGTNEKLFF.

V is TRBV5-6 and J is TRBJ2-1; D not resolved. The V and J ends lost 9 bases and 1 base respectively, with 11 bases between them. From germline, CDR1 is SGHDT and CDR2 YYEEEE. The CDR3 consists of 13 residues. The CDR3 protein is CATHRSSYNEQFF. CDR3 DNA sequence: TGTGCCACCCACCGCAGTTCCTACAATGAGCAGTTCTTC.

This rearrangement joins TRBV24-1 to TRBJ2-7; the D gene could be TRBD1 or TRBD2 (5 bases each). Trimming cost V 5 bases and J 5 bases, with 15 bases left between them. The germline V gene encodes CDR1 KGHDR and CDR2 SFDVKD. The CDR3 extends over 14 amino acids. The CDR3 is CATSGSWDPDEQYF. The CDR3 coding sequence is TGTGCCACCAGTGGCTCCTGGGACCCGGACGAGCAGTACTTC.

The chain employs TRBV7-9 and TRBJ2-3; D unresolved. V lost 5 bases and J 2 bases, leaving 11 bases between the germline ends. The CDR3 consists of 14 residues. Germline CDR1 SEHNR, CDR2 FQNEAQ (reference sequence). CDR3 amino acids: CASSPLDLTDTQYF. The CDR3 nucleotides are TGTGCCAGCAGCCCACTCGACCTCACAGATACGCAGTATTTT.

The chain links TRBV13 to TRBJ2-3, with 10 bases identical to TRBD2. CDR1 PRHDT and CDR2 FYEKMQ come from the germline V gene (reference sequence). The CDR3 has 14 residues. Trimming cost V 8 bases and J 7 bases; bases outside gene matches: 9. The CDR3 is CASQRGGLGNTQYF. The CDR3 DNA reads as TGTGCCAGCCAGCGGGGGGGCCTGGGAAATACGCAGTATTTT.

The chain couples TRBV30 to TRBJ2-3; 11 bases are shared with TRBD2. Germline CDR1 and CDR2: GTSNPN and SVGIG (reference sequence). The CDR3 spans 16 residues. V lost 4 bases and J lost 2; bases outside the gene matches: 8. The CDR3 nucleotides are TGTGCCTGGAACTTAGGACTAGCGGGCTACACAGATACGCAGTATTTT. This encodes CAWNLGLAGYTDTQYF.

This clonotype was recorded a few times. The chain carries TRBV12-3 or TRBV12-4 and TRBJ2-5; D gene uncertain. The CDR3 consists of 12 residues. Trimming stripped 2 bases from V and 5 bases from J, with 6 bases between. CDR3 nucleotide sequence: TGTGCCAGCAGTTTATTGGGTGAGACCCAGTACTTC. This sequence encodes CASSLLGETQYF.

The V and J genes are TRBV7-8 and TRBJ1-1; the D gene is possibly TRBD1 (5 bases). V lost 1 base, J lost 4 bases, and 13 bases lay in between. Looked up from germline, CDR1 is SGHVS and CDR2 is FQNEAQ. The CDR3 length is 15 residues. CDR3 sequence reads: CASSLGLGRGTEAFF. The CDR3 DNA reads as TGTGCCAGCAGCTTAGGCTTGGGAAGGGGCACTGAAGCTTTCTTT. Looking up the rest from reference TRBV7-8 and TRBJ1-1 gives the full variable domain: GAGVSQSPRYKVAKRGQDVALRCDPISGHVSLFWYQQALGQGPEFLTYFQNEAQLDKSGLPSDRFFAERPEGSVSTLKIQRTQQEDSAVYLCASSLGLGRGTEAFFGQGTRLTVV.

The CDR3 DNA follows: TGTGCCAGCAGCTTATTTGGGGATACGCAGTATTTT. It specifies CASSLFGDTQYF. The chain couples TRBV11-2 to TRBJ2-3; D remains unclear. Germline CDR1 and CDR2: SGHAT and FQNNGV. V shed 2 bases and J shed 6 bases, with 6 bases lying between them. The CDR3 extends over 12 amino acids.

CDR3: CSARPLPGDSQPQHF. The CDR3, as DNA: TGCAGTGCTAGACCTCTGCCGGGGGATAGTCAGCCCCAGCATTTT. J is TRBJ1-5 and V is TRBV20-1, with TRBD1 as a possible D gene (5 bases). This CDR3 has 15 residues. V lost 2 bases, J lost 6 bases, and 17 bases lay in between. Germline-derived CDR1 and CDR2 are DFQATT and SNEGSKA (reference sequence).

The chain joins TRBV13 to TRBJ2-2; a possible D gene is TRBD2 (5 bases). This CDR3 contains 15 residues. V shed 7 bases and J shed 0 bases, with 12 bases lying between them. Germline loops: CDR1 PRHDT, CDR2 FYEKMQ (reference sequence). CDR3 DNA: TGTGCCAGCACTTTCGGACTGGCGAACACCGGGGAGCTGTTTTTT. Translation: CASTFGLANTGELFF.

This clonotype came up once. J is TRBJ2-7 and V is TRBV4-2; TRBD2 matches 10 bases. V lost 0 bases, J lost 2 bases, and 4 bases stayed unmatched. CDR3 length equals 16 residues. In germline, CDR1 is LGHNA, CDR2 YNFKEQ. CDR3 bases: TGTGCCAGCAGCCAAGATGAAACTAGCGGGGCCTACGAGCAGTACTTC. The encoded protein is CASSQDETSGAYEQYF.

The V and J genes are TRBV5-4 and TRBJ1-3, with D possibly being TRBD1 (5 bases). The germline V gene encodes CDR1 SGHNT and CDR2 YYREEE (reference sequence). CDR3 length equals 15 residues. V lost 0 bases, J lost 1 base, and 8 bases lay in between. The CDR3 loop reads CASSLAAGSGNTIYF. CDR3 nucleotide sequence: TGTGCCAGCAGCTTGGCCGCAGGGTCTGGAAACACCATATATTTT.

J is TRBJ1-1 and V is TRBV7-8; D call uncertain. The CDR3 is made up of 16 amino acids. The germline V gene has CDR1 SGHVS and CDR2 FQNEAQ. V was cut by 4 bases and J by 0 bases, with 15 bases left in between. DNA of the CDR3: TGTGCCAGCAGCTCCAGACAAGGGCCCATGAACACTGAAGCTTTCTTT. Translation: CASSSRQGPMNTEAFF.

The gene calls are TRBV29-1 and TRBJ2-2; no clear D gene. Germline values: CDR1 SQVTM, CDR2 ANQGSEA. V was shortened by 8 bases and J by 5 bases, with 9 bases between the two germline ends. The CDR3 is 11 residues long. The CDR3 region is CSISETGELFF. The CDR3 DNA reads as TGCAGCATCAGCGAGACCGGGGAGCTGTTTTTT.